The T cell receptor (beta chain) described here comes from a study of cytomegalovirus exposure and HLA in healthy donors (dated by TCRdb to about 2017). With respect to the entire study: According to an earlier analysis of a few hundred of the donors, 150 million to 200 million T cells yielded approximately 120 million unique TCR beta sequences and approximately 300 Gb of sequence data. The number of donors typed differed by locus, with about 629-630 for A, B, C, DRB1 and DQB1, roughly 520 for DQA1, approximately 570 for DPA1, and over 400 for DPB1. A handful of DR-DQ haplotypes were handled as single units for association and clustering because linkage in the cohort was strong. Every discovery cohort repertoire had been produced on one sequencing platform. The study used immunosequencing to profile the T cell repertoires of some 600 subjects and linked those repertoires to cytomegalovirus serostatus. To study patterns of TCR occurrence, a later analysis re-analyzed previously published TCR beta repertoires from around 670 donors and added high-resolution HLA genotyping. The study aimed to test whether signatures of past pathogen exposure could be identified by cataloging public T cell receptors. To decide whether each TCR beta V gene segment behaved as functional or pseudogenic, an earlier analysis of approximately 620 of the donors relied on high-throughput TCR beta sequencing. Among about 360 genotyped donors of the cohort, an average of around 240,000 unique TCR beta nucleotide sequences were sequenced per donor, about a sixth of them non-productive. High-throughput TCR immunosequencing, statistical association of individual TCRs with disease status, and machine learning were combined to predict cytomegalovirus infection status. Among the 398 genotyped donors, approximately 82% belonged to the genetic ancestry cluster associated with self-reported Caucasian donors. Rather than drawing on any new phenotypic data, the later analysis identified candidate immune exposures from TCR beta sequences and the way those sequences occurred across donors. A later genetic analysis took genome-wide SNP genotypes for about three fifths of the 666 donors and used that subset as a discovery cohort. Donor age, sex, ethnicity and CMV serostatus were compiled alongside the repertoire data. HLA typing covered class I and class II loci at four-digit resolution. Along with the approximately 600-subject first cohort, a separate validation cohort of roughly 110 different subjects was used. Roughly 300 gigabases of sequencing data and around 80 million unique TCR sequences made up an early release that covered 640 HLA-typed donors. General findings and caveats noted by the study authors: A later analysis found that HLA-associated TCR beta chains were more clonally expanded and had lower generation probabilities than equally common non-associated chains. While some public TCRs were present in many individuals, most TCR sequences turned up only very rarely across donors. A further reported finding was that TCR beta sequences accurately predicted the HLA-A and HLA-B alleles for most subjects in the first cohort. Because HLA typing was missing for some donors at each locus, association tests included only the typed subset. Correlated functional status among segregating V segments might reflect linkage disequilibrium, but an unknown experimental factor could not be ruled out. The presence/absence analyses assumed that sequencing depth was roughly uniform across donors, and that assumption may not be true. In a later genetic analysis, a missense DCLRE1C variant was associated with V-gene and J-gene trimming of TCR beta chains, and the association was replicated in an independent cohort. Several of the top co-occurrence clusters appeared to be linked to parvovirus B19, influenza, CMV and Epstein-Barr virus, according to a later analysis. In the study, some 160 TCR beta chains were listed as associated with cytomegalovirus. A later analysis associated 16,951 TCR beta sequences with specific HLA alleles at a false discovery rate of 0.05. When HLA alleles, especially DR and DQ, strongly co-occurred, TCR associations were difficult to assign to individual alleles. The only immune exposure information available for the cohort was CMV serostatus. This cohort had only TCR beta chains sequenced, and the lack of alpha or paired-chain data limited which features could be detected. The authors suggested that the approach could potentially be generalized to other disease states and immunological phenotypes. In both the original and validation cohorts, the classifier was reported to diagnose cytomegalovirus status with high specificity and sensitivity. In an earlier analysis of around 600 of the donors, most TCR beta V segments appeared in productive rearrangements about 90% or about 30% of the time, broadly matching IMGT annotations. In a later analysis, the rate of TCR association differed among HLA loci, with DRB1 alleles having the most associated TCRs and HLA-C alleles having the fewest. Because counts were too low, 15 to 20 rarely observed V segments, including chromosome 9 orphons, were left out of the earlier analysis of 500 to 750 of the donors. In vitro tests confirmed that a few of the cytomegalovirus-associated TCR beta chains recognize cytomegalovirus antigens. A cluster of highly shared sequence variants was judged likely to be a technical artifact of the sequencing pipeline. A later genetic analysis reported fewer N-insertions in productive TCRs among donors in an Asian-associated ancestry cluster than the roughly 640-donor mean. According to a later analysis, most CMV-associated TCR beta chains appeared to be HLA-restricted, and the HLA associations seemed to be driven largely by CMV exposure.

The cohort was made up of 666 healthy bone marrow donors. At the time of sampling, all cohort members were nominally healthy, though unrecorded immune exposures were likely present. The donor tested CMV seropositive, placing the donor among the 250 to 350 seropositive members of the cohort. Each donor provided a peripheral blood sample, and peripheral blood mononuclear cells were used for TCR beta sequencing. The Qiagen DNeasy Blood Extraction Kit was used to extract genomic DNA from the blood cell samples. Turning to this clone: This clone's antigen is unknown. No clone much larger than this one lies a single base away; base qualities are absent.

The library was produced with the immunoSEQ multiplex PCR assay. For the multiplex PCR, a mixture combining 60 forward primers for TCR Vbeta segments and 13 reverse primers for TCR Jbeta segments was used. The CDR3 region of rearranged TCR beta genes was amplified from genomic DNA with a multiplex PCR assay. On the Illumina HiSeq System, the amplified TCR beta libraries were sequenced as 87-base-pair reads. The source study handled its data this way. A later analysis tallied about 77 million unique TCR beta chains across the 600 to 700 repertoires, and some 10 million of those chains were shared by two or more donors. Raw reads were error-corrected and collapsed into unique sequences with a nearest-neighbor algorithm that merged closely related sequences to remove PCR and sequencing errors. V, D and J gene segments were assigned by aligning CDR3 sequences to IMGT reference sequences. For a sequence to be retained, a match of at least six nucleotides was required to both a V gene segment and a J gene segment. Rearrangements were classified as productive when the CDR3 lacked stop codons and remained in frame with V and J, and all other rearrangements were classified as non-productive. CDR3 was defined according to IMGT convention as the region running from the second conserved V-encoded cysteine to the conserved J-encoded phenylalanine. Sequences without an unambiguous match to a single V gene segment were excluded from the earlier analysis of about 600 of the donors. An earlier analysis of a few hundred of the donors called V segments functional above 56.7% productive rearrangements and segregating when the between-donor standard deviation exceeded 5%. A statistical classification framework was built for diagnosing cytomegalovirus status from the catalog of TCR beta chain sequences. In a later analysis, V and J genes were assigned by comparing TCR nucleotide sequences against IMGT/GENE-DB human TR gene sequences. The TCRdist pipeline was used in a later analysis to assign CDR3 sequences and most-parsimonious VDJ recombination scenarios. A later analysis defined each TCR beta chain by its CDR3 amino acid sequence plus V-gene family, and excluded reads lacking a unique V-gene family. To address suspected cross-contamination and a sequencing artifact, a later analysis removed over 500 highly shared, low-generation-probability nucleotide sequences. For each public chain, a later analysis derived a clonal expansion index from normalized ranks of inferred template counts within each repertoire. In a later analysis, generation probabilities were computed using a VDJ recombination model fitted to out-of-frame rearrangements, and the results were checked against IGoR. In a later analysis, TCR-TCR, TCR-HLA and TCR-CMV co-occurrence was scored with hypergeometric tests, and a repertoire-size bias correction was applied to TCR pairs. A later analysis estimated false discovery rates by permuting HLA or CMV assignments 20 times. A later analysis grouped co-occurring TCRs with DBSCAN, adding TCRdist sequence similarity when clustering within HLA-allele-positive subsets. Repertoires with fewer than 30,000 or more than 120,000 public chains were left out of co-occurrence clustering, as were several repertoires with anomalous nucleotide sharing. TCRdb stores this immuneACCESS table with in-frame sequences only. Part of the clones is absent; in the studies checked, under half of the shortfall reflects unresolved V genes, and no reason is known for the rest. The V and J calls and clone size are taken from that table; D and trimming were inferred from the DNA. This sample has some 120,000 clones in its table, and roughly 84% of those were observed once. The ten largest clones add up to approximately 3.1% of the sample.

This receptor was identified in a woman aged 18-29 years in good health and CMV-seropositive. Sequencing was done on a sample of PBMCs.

Here is the DNA: TGTGCCACCAGCAGTGATGAGACAGGGGAATCTGAAAAACTGTTTTTT. Translated, this is CATSSDETGESEKLFF. Recombination joined TRBV15 with TRBJ1-4, and 8 junctional nucleotides match TRBD1. The CDR3, cysteine through phenylalanine, is 16 amino acids long. The read is trimmed to its CDR3 DNA, 48 bases read in frame from base 1. For CDR1 and CDR2, the germline V gene (reference sequence) lists LNHNV and YYDKDF. Trimmed from V: 3 bases; trimmed from J: 7 bases; junction bases lacking a gene match: 10. The entire variable domain, with the stretches around the CDR3 drawn from the reference TRBV15 and TRBJ1-4 proteins, is DAMVIQNPRYQVTQFGKPVTLSCSQTLNHNVMYWYQQKSSQAPKLLFHYYDKDFNNEADTPDNFQSRRPNTSFCFLDIRSPGLGDTAMYLCATSSDETGESEKLFFGSGTQLSVL.